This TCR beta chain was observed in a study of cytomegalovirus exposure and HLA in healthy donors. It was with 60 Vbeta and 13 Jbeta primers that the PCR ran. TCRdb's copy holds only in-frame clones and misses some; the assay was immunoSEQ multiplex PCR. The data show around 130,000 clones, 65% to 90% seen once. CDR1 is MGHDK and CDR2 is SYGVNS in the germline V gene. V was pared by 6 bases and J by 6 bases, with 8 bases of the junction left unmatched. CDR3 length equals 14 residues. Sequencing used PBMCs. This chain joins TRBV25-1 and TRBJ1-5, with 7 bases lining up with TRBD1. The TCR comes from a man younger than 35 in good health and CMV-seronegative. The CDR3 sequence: CASSTGDRGQPQHF. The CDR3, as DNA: TGTGCCAGCAGCACGGGGGACAGAGGTCAGCCCCAGCATTTT.